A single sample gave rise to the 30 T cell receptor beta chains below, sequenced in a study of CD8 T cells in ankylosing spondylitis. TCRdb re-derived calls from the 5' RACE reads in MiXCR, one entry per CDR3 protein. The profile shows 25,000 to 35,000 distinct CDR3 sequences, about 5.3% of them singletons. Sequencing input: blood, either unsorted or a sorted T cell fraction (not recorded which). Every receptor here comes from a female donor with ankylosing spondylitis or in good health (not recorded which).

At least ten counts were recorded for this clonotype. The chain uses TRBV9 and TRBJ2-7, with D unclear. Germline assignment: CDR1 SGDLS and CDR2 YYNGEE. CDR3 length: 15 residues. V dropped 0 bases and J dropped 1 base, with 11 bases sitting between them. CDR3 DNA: TGTGCCAGCAGCGTAGACTACCGGGCTTCCTACGAGCAGTACTTC. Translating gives CASSVDYRASYEQYF.

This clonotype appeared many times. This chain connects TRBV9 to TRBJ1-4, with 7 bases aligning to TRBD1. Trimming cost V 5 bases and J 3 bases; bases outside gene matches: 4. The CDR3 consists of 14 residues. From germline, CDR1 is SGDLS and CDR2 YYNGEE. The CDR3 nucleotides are TGTGCCAGCAGTGGACAGGCGTCTAATGAAAAACTGTTTTTT. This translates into CASSGQASNEKLFF.

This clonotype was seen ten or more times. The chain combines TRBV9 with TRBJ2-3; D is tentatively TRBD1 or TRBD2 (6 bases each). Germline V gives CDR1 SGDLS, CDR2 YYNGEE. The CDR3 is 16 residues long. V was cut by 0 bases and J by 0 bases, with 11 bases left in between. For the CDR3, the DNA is TGTGCCAGCAGCGTAGGGGGGGCCTCTAGCACAGATACGCAGTATTTT. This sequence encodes CASSVGGASSTDTQYF. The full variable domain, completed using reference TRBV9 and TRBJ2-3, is DSGVTQTPKHLITATGQRVTLRCSPRSGDLSVYWYQQSLDQGLQFLIQYYNGEERAKGNILERFSAQQFPDLHSELNLSSLELGDSALYFCASSVGGASSTDTQYFGPGTRLTVL.

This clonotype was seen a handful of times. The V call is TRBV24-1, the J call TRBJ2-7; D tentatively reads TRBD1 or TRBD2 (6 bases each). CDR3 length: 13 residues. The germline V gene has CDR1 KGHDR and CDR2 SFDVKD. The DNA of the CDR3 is TGTGCGTGGGGCGGGACAAATCAATACGAGCAGTACTTC. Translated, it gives CAWGGTNQYEQYF.

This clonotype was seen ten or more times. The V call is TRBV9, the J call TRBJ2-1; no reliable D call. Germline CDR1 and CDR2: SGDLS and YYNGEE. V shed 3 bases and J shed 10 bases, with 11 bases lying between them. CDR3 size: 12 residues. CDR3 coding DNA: TGTGCCAGCAGCGCCTCCTTGGGAGAGCAGTTCTTC. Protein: CASSASLGEQFF.

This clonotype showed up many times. The CDR3 nucleotides read TGTGCCAGCAGCGTAGGAACAGGGACAGGAAACACCATATATTTT. Translation gives CASSVGTGTGNTIYF. V usage is TRBV9 and J usage is TRBJ1-3; D might be TRBD1 (6 bases). Germline V gene lookup returns CDR1 SGDLS and CDR2 YYNGEE. The CDR3 extends over 15 amino acids. V lost 0 bases, J lost 4 bases, and 11 bases lay in between.

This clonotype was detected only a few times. The CDR3 DNA reads as TGTGCCAGCAGCCTCCGTTCGGAAGATACGCAGTATTTT. This codes for CASSLRSEDTQYF. The V call is TRBV9, the J call TRBJ2-3; D is undetermined. This CDR3 contains 13 residues. The V gene lost 4 bases and the J gene lost 5 bases, with 11 bases spanning the gap. CDR1 and CDR2 (germline): SGDLS, YYNGEE.

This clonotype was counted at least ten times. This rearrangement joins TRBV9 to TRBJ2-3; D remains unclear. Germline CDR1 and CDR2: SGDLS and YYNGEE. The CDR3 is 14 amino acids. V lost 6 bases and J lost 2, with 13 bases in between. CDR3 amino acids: CASTPTGFTDTQYF. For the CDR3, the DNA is TGTGCCAGCACACCGACTGGCTTCACAGATACGCAGTATTTT.

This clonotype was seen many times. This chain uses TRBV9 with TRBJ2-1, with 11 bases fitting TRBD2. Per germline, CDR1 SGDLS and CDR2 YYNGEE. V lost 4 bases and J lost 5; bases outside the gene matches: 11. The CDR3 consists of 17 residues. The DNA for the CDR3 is TGTGCCAGCAGCTCCCACTCCGGGACTAGCGGTAACAATGAGCAGTTCTTC. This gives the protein CASSSHSGTSGNNEQFF.

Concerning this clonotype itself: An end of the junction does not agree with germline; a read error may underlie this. CDR3 in amino acids: CASSVLSSGPNTGEPFF. As DNA, the CDR3 is TGTGCCAGCAGCGTCCTTTCTAGCGGGCCGAACACCGGGGAGCCGTTTTTT. The J gene is TRBJ2-2, the V gene TRBV9; 8 positions match TRBD2. Germline V gene data show CDR1 as SGDLS and CDR2 as YYNGEE. The CDR3 is made up of 17 amino acids.

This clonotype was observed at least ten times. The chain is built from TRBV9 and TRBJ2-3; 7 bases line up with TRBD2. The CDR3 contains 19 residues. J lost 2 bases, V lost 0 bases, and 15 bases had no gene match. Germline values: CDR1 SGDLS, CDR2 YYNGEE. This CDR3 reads CASSVESDRLAVVTDTQYF. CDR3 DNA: TGTGCCAGCAGCGTAGAGTCGGATCGACTAGCTGTAGTCACAGATACGCAGTATTTT.

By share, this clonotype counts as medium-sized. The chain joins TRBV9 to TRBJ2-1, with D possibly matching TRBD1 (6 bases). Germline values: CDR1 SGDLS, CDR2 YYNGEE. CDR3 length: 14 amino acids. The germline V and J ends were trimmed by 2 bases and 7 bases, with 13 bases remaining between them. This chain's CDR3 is CASSVDQGMNEQFF. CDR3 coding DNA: TGTGCCAGCAGCGTGGACCAGGGGATGAATGAGCAGTTCTTC.

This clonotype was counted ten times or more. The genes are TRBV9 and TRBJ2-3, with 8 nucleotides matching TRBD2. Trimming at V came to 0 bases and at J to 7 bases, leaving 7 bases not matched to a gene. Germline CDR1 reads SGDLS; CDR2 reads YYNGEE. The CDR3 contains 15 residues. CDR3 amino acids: CASSVEGRGAYTQYF. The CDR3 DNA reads TGTGCCAGCAGCGTAGAGGGGCGGGGGGCCTATACGCAGTATTTT.

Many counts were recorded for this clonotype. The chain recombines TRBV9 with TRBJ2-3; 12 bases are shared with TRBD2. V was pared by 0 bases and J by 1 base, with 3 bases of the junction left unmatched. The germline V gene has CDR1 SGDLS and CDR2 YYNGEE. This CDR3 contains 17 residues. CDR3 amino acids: CASSVDPSGGGTDTQYF. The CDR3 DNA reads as TGTGCCAGCAGCGTAGACCCTAGCGGGGGGGGCACAGATACGCAGTATTTT.

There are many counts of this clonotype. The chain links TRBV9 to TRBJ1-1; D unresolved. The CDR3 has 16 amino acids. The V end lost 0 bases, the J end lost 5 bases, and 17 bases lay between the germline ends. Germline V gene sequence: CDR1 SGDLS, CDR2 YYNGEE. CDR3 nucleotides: TGTGCCAGCAGCGTAGTGGCTTTCAGTCCTGCTACTGAAGCTTTCTTT. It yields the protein CASSVVAFSPATEAFF.

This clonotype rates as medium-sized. CDR3 bases: TGTGCCAGCAGCGTAGGGGTTAGCAATCAGCCCCAGCATTTT. Its protein product is CASSVGVSNQPQHF. The J gene is TRBJ1-5, the V gene TRBV9; D unresolved. CDR1 is SGDLS and CDR2 is YYNGEE in the germline V gene. CDR3 length equals 14 residues. V lost 0 bases and J lost 0, with 4 bases in between.

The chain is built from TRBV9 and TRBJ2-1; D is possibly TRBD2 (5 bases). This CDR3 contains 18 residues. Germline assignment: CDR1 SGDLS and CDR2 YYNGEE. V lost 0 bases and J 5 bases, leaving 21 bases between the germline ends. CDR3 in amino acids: CASSVGLSVGSFNNEQFF. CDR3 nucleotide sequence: TGTGCCAGCAGCGTAGGTCTTAGCGTGGGAAGTTTTAACAATGAGCAGTTCTTC.

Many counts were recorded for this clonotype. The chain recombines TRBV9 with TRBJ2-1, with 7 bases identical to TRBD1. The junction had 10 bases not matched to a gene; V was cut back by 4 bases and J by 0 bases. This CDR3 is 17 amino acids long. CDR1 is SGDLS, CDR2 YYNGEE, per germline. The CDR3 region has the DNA TGTGCCAGCAGCCTTAGGACAGGCCAAAGCTCCTACAATGAGCAGTTCTTC. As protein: CASSLRTGQSSYNEQFF. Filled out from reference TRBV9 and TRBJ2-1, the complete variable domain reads DSGVTQTPKHLITATGQRVTLRCSPRSGDLSVYWYQQSLDQGLQFLIQYYNGEERAKGNILERFSAQQFPDLHSELNLSSLELGDSALYFCASSLRTGQSSYNEQFFGPGTRLTVL.

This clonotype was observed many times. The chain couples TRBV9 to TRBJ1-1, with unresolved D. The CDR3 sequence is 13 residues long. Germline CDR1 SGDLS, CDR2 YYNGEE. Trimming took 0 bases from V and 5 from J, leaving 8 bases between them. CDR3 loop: CASSVAPTTEAFF. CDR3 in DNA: TGTGCCAGCAGCGTAGCTCCCACAACTGAAGCTTTCTTT.

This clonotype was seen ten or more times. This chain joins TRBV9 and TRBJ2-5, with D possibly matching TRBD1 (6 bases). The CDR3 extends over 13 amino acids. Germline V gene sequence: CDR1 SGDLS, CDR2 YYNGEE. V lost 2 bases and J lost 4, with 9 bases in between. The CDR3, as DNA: TGTGCCAGCAGCGTGGACAGTGGAGAGACCCAGTACTTC. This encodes CASSVDSGETQYF.

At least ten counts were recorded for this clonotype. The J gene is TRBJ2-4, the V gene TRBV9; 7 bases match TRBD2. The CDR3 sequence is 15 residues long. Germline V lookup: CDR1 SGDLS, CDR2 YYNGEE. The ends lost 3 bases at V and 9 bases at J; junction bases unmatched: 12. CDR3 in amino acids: CASSAGTTNPAIQYF. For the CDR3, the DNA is TGTGCCAGCAGCGCCGGGACTACCAATCCCGCCATTCAGTACTTC.

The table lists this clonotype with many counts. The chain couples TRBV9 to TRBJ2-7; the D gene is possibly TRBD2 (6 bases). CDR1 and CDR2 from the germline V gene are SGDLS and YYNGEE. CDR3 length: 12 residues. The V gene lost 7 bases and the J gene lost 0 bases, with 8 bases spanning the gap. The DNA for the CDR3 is TGTGCCAGCGCGGGACCCTCCTACGAGCAGTACTTC. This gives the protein CASAGPSYEQYF.

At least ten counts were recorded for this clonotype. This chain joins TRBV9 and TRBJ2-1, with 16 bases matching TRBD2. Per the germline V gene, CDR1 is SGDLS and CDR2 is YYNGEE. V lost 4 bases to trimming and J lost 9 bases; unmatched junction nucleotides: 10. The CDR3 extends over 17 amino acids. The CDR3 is CASSLFLGTSGGGEQFF. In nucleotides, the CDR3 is TGTGCCAGCAGCCTTTTCCTGGGGACTAGCGGGGGGGGTGAGCAGTTCTTC.

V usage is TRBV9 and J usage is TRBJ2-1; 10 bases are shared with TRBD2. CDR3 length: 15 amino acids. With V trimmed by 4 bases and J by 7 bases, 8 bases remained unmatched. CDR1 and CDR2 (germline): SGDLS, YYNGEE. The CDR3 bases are TGTGCCAGCAGCCCCCGGGTAGCGGGAGGAAATGAGCAGTTCTTC. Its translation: CASSPRVAGGNEQFF. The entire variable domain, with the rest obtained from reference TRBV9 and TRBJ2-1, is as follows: DSGVTQTPKHLITATGQRVTLRCSPRSGDLSVYWYQQSLDQGLQFLIQYYNGEERAKGNILERFSAQQFPDLHSELNLSSLELGDSALYFCASSPRVAGGNEQFFGPGTRLTVL.

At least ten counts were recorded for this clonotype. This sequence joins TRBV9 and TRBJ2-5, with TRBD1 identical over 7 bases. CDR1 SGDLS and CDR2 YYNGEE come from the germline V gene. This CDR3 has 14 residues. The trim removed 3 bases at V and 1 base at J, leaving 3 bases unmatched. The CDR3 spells CASSAGTVQETQYF. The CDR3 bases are TGTGCCAGCAGCGCAGGGACAGTCCAAGAGACCCAGTACTTC.

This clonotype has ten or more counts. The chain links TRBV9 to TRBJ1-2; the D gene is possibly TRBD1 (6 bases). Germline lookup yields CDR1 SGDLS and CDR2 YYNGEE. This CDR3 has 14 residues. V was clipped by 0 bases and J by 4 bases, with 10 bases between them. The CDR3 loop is CASSVGQELYGYTF. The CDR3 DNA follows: TGTGCCAGCAGCGTAGGACAGGAACTCTATGGCTACACCTTC.

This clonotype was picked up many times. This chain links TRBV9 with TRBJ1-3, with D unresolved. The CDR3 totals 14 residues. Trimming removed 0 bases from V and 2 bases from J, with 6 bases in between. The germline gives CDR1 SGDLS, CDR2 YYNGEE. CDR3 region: CASSVGGPGNTIYF. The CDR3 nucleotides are TGTGCCAGCAGCGTAGGAGGGCCTGGAAACACCATATATTTT.

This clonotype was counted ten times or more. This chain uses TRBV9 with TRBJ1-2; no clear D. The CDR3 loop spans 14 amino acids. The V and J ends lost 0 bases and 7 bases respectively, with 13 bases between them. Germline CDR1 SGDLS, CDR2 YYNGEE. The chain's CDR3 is CASSVAPGEGGYTF. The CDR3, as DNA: TGTGCCAGCAGCGTAGCCCCCGGGGAGGGTGGCTACACCTTC.

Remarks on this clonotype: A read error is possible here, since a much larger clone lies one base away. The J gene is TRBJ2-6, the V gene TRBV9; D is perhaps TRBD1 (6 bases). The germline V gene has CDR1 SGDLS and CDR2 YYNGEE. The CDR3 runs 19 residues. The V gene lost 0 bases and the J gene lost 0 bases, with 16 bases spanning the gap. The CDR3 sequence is CASSVEGTNTDSGANVLTF. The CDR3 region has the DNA TGTGCCAGCAGCGTAGAGGGGACAAACACGGACTCTGGGGCCAACGTCCTGACTTTC.

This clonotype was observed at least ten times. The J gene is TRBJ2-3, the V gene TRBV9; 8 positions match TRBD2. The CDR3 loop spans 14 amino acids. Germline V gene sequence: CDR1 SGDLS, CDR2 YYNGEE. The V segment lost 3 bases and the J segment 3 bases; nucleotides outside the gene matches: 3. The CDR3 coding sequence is TGTGCCAGCAGCGCGGGAGGGTGGACAGATACGCAGTATTTT. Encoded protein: CASSAGGWTDTQYF.